The rows below give T cell receptor beta chains drawn from one sample of a study of T-cell memory formation after mild COVID-19. TCRdb passed the 5' RACE reads through MiXCR, listing each CDR3 protein once. The sample has about 560,000 distinct CDR3 sequences, roughly 17% seen once. Sequenced material: PBMCs or a T cell subset sorted from them (not recorded which). The receptors derive from an adult woman who had mild COVID-19 (a few samples of this study predate the infection). Cell type and time point are not known. Both conserved end residues are part of each CDR3. The order of the fields is J gene, D gene, clone size, V gene, CDR3 DNA, CDR3 protein. A D gene is named only where the DNA matches it firmly. Only part of the rows carry a size: once, few, many, or a class if the clone is expanded.

j_gene: TRBJ2-1
d_gene: TRBD2
abundance: few
v_gene: TRBV5-1
CDR3nt: TGCGCCAGCAGCAGGACTAGCGGCATAAGGAGCTCCTACAATGAGCAGTTCTTC
CDR3aa: CASSRTSGIRSSYNEQFF

j_gene: TRBJ1-2
d_gene: TRBD1
abundance: few
v_gene: TRBV5-1
CDR3nt: TGCGCCAGCAGCCACGGGACAGGGATTTCGCCCTATGGCTACACCTTC
CDR3aa: CASSHGTGISPYGYTF

j_gene: TRBJ2-3
d_gene: .
abundance: many
v_gene: TRBV12-3/TRBV12-4
CDR3nt: TGTGCCAGCAGTTTTTTAGCGGATACGCAGTATTTT
CDR3aa: CASSFLADTQYF

j_gene: TRBJ2-5
d_gene: TRBD1
abundance: .
v_gene: TRBV7-2
CDR3nt: TGTGCCAGCAGCTCAGGTTACAGGGGGCAAGAGACCCAGTACTTC
CDR3aa: CASSSGYRGQETQYF

j_gene: TRBJ2-5
d_gene: TRBD2
abundance: once
v_gene: TRBV6-1
CDR3nt: TGTGCCATCAAGCGGGGCAGCAACGTCCAAGAGACCCAGTACTTC
CDR3aa: CAIKRGSNVQETQYF

j_gene: TRBJ2-5
d_gene: .
abundance: few
v_gene: TRBV5-1
CDR3nt: TGCGCCAGCAGCTACCGCCGGGGGGCCCAAGAGACCCAGTACTTC
CDR3aa: CASSYRRGAQETQYF

j_gene: TRBJ2-7
d_gene: TRBD1
abundance: few
v_gene: TRBV6-5
CDR3nt: TGTGCCAGCAGCCGACGGACAGGGCTCTCCTACGAGCAGTACTTC
CDR3aa: CASSRRTGLSYEQYF

j_gene: TRBJ2-2
d_gene: .
abundance: .
v_gene: TRBV12-3/TRBV12-4
CDR3nt: TGTGCCAGCACCCAGGGAGTGGGCACCGGGGAGCTGTTTTTT
CDR3aa: CASTQGVGTGELFF

j_gene: TRBJ2-7
d_gene: .
abundance: .
v_gene: TRBV5-6
CDR3nt: TGTGCCAGCAGCCGAAGTCGGCACTACGAGCAGTACTTC
CDR3aa: CASSRSRHYEQYF

j_gene: TRBJ1-5
d_gene: .
abundance: .
v_gene: TRBV5-5
CDR3nt: TGTGCCAGCAGCTTGGTGGCCGGCGGTCAGCCCCAGCATTTT
CDR3aa: CASSLVAGGQPQHF

j_gene: TRBJ2-7
d_gene: TRBD1
abundance: .
v_gene: TRBV4-3
CDR3nt: TGCGCCAGCAGCCAAGTTACAGGGGCGACCTACGAGCAGTACTTC
CDR3aa: CASSQVTGATYEQYF

j_gene: TRBJ2-1
d_gene: TRBD2
abundance: .
v_gene: TRBV5-1
CDR3nt: TGCGCCAGCAGCCTAATGCTAGCGGGAGGGAATAGCTCCTACAATGAGCAGTTCTTC
CDR3aa: CASSLMLAGGNSSYNEQFF

j_gene: TRBJ2-7
d_gene: TRBD2
abundance: .
v_gene: TRBV7-2
CDR3nt: TGTGCCAGCAGCTTAGCGACGGGGGGGAGCTCCTACGAGCAGTACTTC
CDR3aa: CASSLATGGSSYEQYF

j_gene: TRBJ1-1
d_gene: .
abundance: .
v_gene: TRBV11-2
CDR3nt: TGTGCCAGCACCTCGGGCCTGGCCGCTGAAGCTTTCTTT
CDR3aa: CASTSGLAAEAFF

j_gene: TRBJ2-5
d_gene: .
abundance: .
v_gene: TRBV3-1
CDR3nt: TGTGCCAGCAGCCGGGACTTTACTCAAGAGACCCAGTACTTC
CDR3aa: CASSRDFTQETQYF

j_gene: TRBJ1-2
d_gene: .
abundance: .
v_gene: TRBV6-2/TRBV6-3
CDR3nt: TGTGCCAGCAGTCCCCCAAACCCCCATGGCTACACCTTC
CDR3aa: CASSPPNPHGYTF

j_gene: TRBJ2-7
d_gene: .
abundance: .
v_gene: TRBV19
CDR3nt: TGTGCCAGTAACCCTGGTGGAGGATCCTACGAGCAGTACTTC
CDR3aa: CASNPGGGSYEQYF

j_gene: TRBJ2-1
d_gene: TRBD1
abundance: many
v_gene: TRBV12-3/TRBV12-4
CDR3nt: TGTGCCAGCAGTTTACAGGGGGCTAATGAGCAGTTCTTC
CDR3aa: CASSLQGANEQFF

j_gene: TRBJ2-7
d_gene: .
abundance: .
v_gene: TRBV19
CDR3nt: TGTGCCAGTAGGGACATGGTGGATTCCTACGAGCAGTACTTC
CDR3aa: CASRDMVDSYEQYF

j_gene: TRBJ2-1
d_gene: TRBD1
abundance: .
v_gene: TRBV7-2
CDR3nt: TGTGCCAGCACCGAACCGAGACAGGGGGCCAATGAGCAGTTCTTC
CDR3aa: CASTEPRQGANEQFF

j_gene: TRBJ2-2
d_gene: TRBD2
abundance: .
v_gene: TRBV5-1
CDR3nt: TGCGCCAGCAGCTTGGGGCTAGCGGGAGTCGTTTCCGGGGAGCTGTTTTTT
CDR3aa: CASSLGLAGVVSGELFF

j_gene: TRBJ2-3
d_gene: TRBD1
abundance: .
v_gene: TRBV7-9
CDR3nt: TGTGCCAGCAGCTTTTTAGGGGGCAGGACAGATACGCAGTATTTT
CDR3aa: CASSFLGGRTDTQYF

j_gene: TRBJ2-3
d_gene: TRBD1
abundance: few
v_gene: TRBV7-2
CDR3nt: TGTGCCAGCAGCTCGGGGACAGATCTTAGGCAGTATTTT
CDR3aa: CASSSGTDLRQYF

j_gene: TRBJ2-1
d_gene: TRBD1
abundance: few
v_gene: TRBV9
CDR3nt: TGTGCCAGCAGCGACGGGACAGGGATCCATGAGCAGTTCTTC
CDR3aa: CASSDGTGIHEQFF

j_gene: TRBJ1-1
d_gene: TRBD1
abundance: few
v_gene: TRBV7-9
CDR3nt: TGTGCCAGCAGCTTGGGGACCTTCACAGGGGCGGCGGACACTGAAGCTTTCTTT
CDR3aa: CASSLGTFTGAADTEAFF

j_gene: TRBJ2-1
d_gene: TRBD1
abundance: few
v_gene: TRBV19
CDR3nt: TGTGCCAGCAGAACAGGGGTGAGCTCCTACAATGAGCAGTTCTTC
CDR3aa: CASRTGVSSYNEQFF

j_gene: TRBJ2-3
d_gene: .
abundance: .
v_gene: TRBV12-3/TRBV12-4
CDR3nt: TGTGCCAGCAGTCTTAGGGACCTGCGGAGTTCAGATACGCAGTATTTT
CDR3aa: CASSLRDLRSSDTQYF